Sequencing of this T cell receptor beta chain was carried out in a study of T cell responses to AZD1222 COVID-19 vaccine. Sequenced by immunoSEQ multiplex PCR; TCRdb stores in-frame clones only, minus some. The sample carries fewer than 150,000 clones, about 87% recorded once. The CDR3 is made up of 14 amino acids. CDR1 DFQATT and CDR2 SNEGSKA come from the germline V gene (reference sequence). Unmatched junction bases numbered 8, after V lost 3 bases and J lost 4 bases. The sequence was obtained from an adult in good health. Sequenced here: peripheral blood, sampled on day 0 of AZD1222 vaccination. The rearrangement links TRBV20-1 to TRBJ1-1; 7 positions agree with TRBD1. CDR3 nucleotides: TGCAGTGCTAGTTGGACCAGGGGGGGCACTGAAGCTTTCTTT. This sequence encodes CSASWTRGGTEAFF.